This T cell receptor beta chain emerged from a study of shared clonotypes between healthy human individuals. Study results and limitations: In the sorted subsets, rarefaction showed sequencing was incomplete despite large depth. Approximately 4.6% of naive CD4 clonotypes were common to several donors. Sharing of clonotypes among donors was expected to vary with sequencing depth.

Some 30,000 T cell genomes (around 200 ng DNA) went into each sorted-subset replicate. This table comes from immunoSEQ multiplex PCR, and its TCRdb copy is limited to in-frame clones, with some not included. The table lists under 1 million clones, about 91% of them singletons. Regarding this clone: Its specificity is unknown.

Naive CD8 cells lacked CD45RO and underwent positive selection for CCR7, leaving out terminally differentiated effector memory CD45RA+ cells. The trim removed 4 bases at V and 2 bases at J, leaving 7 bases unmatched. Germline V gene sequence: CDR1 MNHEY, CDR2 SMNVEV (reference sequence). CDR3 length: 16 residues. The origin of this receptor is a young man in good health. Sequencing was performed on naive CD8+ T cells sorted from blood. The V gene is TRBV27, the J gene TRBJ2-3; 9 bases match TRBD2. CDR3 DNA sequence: TGTGCCAGCAGTTCCATAGGGACTAGCTACACAGATACGCAGTATTTT. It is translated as CASSSIGTSYTDTQYF.